Listed here are 11 T cell receptor beta chains from one sample, sequenced in a study of T-cell memory formation after mild COVID-19. A single record per CDR3 protein comes from TCRdb applying MiXCR to the 5' RACE reads. The data show 470,000 or so distinct CDR3 sequences, roughly 18% seen once. The sample consisted of PBMCs or a T cell subset sorted from them (not recorded which). Source of these receptors: a man younger than 35 who had mild COVID-19 (a few samples of this study predate the infection). Cell type and time point are not known.

The genes are TRBV20-1 and TRBJ2-3, with 9 positions matching TRBD2. Looked up from germline, CDR1 is DFQATT and CDR2 is SNEGSKA (reference sequence). The CDR3 runs to 15 residues. V was pared by 1 base and J by 6 bases, with 8 bases of the junction left unmatched. The DNA of the CDR3 is TGCAGTGCTAGAGCGCGGGGGGGCCCCGAGGATACGCAGTATTTT. It translates to CSARARGGPEDTQYF.

This clonotype has at least ten counts. The chain employs TRBV6-2 or TRBV6-3 and TRBJ1-5; D remains unclear. In germline, CDR1 is MNHEY, CDR2 SVGEGT. Trimming took 5 bases from V and 5 from J, leaving 13 bases between them. This CDR3 has 14 residues. The chain's CDR3 is CASSLNGVYQPQHF. The CDR3 DNA reads as TGTGCCAGCAGTCTCAACGGAGTGTATCAGCCCCAGCATTTT.

Here the CDR3 reads CASSYGWGETDRLYNSPLHF. The CDR3 DNA reads TGTGCCAGCAGTTATGGTTGGGGGGAAACCGACCGGCTCTATAATTCACCCCTCCACTTT. This chain links TRBV6-5 with TRBJ1-6; maybe TRBD1 (5 bases). The CDR3 length is 20 residues. Germline assignment: CDR1 MNHEY and CDR2 SVGAGI. Trimming took 3 bases from V and 3 from J, leaving 24 bases between them.

The chain has TRBV6-1 and TRBJ1-4; TRBD1 aligns across 7 bases. Per germline, CDR1 MNHNS and CDR2 SASEGT. This CDR3 is 13 amino acids long. V trimming: 7 bases; J trimming: 5 bases; junction bases outside the gene matches: 4. For the CDR3, the DNA is TGTGCCAGCACCCGGGACAGAAATGAAAAACTGTTTTTT. Amino acid sequence: CASTRDRNEKLFF.

This clonotype has a count of ten or more. This sequence joins TRBV12-3 or TRBV12-4 and TRBJ2-5; no definite D call. The V gene lost 1 base and the J gene lost 1 base, with 7 bases spanning the gap. The CDR3 spans 14 residues. The CDR3: CASSLVGSQETQYF. The CDR3, as DNA: TGTGCCAGCAGTTTAGTGGGCAGCCAAGAGACCCAGTACTTC.

The sample holds a few counts of this clonotype. The rearrangement links TRBV4-1 to TRBJ2-7, with 8 bases aligning to TRBD2. With V trimmed by 2 bases and J by 1 base, 4 bases remained unmatched. Germline V gene sequence: CDR1 MGHRA, CDR2 YSYEKL. The CDR3 totals 15 residues. CDR3 loop: CASSQKAGESYEQYF. The CDR3 DNA reads TGCGCCAGCAGCCAAAAAGCGGGGGAGTCCTACGAGCAGTACTTC.

This chain joins TRBV24-1 and TRBJ1-1; a weak D match, TRBD1 (5 bases). Germline CDR1 KGHDR, CDR2 SFDVKD. Trimming removed 2 bases at V and 3 bases at J, with 12 bases between. The CDR3 runs to 15 residues. The DNA of the CDR3 is TGTGCCACCAGTGATTCGTCCCAGGGCGACACTGAAGCTTTCTTT. Amino acid sequence: CATSDSSQGDTEAFF.

The chain uses TRBV4-2 and TRBJ2-5; 7 nucleotides line up with TRBD1. The junction had 14 bases not matched to a gene; V was cut back by 0 bases and J by 7 bases. This CDR3 comprises 17 residues. Germline V lookup: CDR1 LGHNA, CDR2 YNFKEQ. The CDR3 coding sequence is TGTGCCAGCAGCCAAGATAGACTCTCCAGGGGGAAGAGGACCCAGTACTTC. Its protein is CASSQDRLSRGKRTQYF.

The gene calls are TRBV6-5 and TRBJ1-2; 7 bases agree with TRBD1. Per the germline V gene, CDR1 is MNHEY and CDR2 is SVGAGI. Trimming cost V 2 bases and J 4 bases; bases outside gene matches: 4. CDR3 length: 14 amino acids. The CDR3 spells CASSYTAGGYGYTF. The CDR3 coding sequence is TGTGCCAGCAGTTACACAGCAGGGGGCTATGGCTACACCTTC.

The sample holds a few counts of this clonotype. The gene calls are TRBV30 and TRBJ1-6; D gene uncertain. V gave up 6 bases and J gave up 11 bases, with 14 bases separating them. The CDR3 loop spans 12 amino acids. CDR1 is GTSNPN, CDR2 SVGIG, per germline (reference sequence). CDR3 sequence reads: CACWSPGTPLHF. CDR3 DNA: TGTGCCTGCTGGAGTCCGGGGACACCCCTCCACTTT.

This clonotype was counted many times. This sequence joins TRBV5-4 and TRBJ2-3; D may be TRBD1 or TRBD2 (5 bases each). The CDR3 loop spans 13 amino acids. Germline assignment: CDR1 SGHNT and CDR2 YYREEE (reference sequence). V lost 4 bases to trimming and J lost 0 bases, with 6 bases between them. The CDR3 DNA is TGTGCCAGCAGCGGGGACAGCACAGATACGCAGTATTTT. This translates into CASSGDSTDTQYF.